The 27 T cell receptor beta chains below all came from one sample that was sequenced in a study of molecular identifiers for immune sequencing clone quantification. TCRdb recomputed calls from the PCR reads with MiXCR, one row per CDR3 protein. The data show hundreds of thousands of distinct CDR3 sequences, with 25% seen just once and 0.7% to 0.95% held by the top ten. Sequencing used naive CD8+ T cells from blood, with Jurkat cell RNA spiked in. Subset: FACS-sorted CD8+CD4-CCR7+CD45RA+ naive T cells. These TCRs come from a human donor in good health. Some libraries in this study had Jurkat cell RNA spiked in.

This clonotype has ten or more counts. J is TRBJ2-3 and V is TRBV10-1, with TRBD1 identical over 7 bases. CDR1 is WNHNN and CDR2 is SYGVQD in the germline V gene (reference sequence). Losses at the gene ends were 6 bases for V and 2 bases for J; bases not matched to a gene: 5. This CDR3 region has 14 residues. The CDR3 loop reads CASSRDRLTDTQYF. CDR3 bases: TGCGCCAGCAGCCGGGACAGACTCACAGATACGCAGTATTTT.

On this clonotype: This clone may be a read error of a much larger clone one base away. The V gene is TRBV21-1, the J gene TRBJ2-3; the D segment call TRBD1 is taken from the table without a DNA check. TRBV21-1 is a known pseudogene. The CDR3 is made up of 22 amino acids. CDR3 sequence reads: CASSKVSLPPGGSQGYTVTQYF. As DNA, the CDR3 is TGTGCCAGCAGCAAAGTTTCCTTACCCCCGGGAGGAAGCCAGGGGTACACAGTTACGCAGTATTTT.

In this sample, this clonotype turned up a few times. The chain combines TRBV29-1 with TRBJ2-1; D is undetermined. Trimming removed 3 bases at V and 0 bases at J, with 9 bases between. Germline loops: CDR1 SQVTM, CDR2 ANQGSEA. This CDR3 is 14 amino acids long. CDR3 region: CSVELADSYNEQFF. For the CDR3, the DNA is TGCAGCGTTGAGCTGGCGGACTCCTACAATGAGCAGTTCTTC.

A few counts support this clonotype. V gene TRBV7-9 combines with J gene TRBJ2-7; 10 positions match TRBD2. The junction had 0 bases not matched to a gene; V was cut back by 2 bases and J by 5 bases. Germline CDR1 reads SEHNR; CDR2 reads FQNEAQ (reference sequence). This CDR3 is built from 13 residues. The CDR3 here is CASSLTSGDEQYF. The CDR3 DNA reads as TGTGCCAGCAGCTTAACTAGCGGGGACGAGCAGTACTTC.

This clonotype showed up just a few times. CDR3 in amino acids: CATDTHRPGQGRSYEQYF. CDR3 nucleotides: TGTGCCACCGACACCCATCGCCCGGGACAGGGGAGGTCCTACGAGCAGTACTTC. The rearrangement joins TRBV6-2 or TRBV6-3 to TRBJ2-7; 10 bases match TRBD1. Trimming removed 10 bases from V and 1 base from J; junction bases left unmatched: 19. The V gene's germline CDR1 is MNHEY and CDR2 SVGEGT. This CDR3 region has 18 residues.

In this sample, this clonotype turned up a few times. The rearrangement links TRBV27 to TRBJ2-5, with TRBD2 identical over 10 bases. This CDR3 has 15 amino acids. In germline, CDR1 is MNHEY, CDR2 SMNVEV (reference sequence). J gave up 3 bases and V 6 bases, and 7 bases lay outside the gene matches. This CDR3 reads CASRTGLAAKETQYF. The CDR3 DNA reads as TGTGCCAGCAGAACAGGACTAGCGGCGAAAGAGACCCAGTACTTC.

There are a few counts of this clonotype. V is TRBV12-3 or TRBV12-4 and J is TRBJ2-6; D is unclear. V shed 8 bases and J shed 4 bases, with 9 bases lying between them. This CDR3 is built from 13 residues. CDR3 residues: CASLIIGANVLTF. DNA of the CDR3: TGTGCCAGCCTCATAATAGGGGCCAACGTCCTGACTTTC.

This clonotype was seen at least ten times. The chain joins TRBV7-9 to TRBJ2-5; the match to TRBD2 covers 12 bases. Trimming at V came to 5 bases and at J to 0 bases, leaving 7 bases not matched to a gene. The CDR3 covers 17 residues. CDR1 is SEHNR and CDR2 is FQNEAQ in the germline V gene (reference sequence). The DNA of the CDR3 is TGTGCCAGCAGCCTCGTCACTAGCGGGGGGTACCAAGAGACCCAGTACTTC. This translates into CASSLVTSGGYQETQYF.

This clonotype has a count of ten or more. The V and J genes are TRBV29-1 and TRBJ1-2; D gene unclear. In germline, CDR1 is SQVTM, CDR2 ANQGSEA. The CDR3 has 11 residues. V lost 6 bases to trimming and J lost 8 bases, with 13 bases between them. Here the CDR3 reads CSVPETRGYTF. Written as DNA, the CDR3 is TGCAGCGTACCAGAGACGCGAGGCTACACCTTC.

This clonotype was observed at least ten times. V gene TRBV29-1 combines with J gene TRBJ2-5; perhaps D is TRBD1 or TRBD2 (5 bases each). The CDR3 sequence is 10 residues long. Trimming cost V 4 bases and J 9 bases, with 9 bases left between them. Germline CDR1 reads SQVTM; CDR2 reads ANQGSEA. The chain's CDR3 is CSVGGWAQYF. The DNA for the CDR3 is TGCAGCGTTGGGGGGTGGGCCCAGTACTTC.

This clonotype came up a few times. The chain has TRBV4-3 and TRBJ2-1; 7 bases align to TRBD2. J was trimmed by 6 bases and V by 4 bases; bases with no gene match: 9. This CDR3 has 15 residues. Germline assignment: CDR1 LGHNA and CDR2 YSLEER. This CDR3 is CASSRRRGRGNEQFF. CDR3 nucleotides: TGCGCCAGCAGCCGTCGTCGCGGGAGAGGCAATGAGCAGTTCTTC.

This clonotype was observed a handful of times. In DNA, the CDR3 is TGCAGTGCACTTACAGGGGCGCCCAACGTCCTGACTTTC. It is translated as CSALTGAPNVLTF. The chain has TRBV20-1 and TRBJ2-6, with 7 bases identical to TRBD1. J gave up 8 bases and V 6 bases, and 7 bases lay outside the gene matches. The CDR3 runs to 13 residues. Germline loops: CDR1 DFQATT, CDR2 SNEGSKA (reference sequence).

In this sample, this clonotype turned up a few times. The CDR3 does not end in the conserved phenylalanine or tryptophan, so this is likely a read error. The rearrangement links TRBV6-5 to TRBJ2-7; D unclear. V was shortened by 0 bases and J by 2 bases, with 11 bases between the two germline ends. Germline values: CDR1 MNHEY, CDR2 SVGAGI. The CDR3 spans 15 residues. The CDR3 spells CASSYSIEPAYEQYL. In nucleotides, the CDR3 is TGTGCCAGCAGTTACTCGATCGAGCCAGCCTACGAGCAGTACCTC.

This clonotype was seen ten or more times. The J gene is TRBJ2-7, the V gene TRBV20-1; D is ambiguous. The CDR3 has 13 residues. Germline values: CDR1 DFQATT, CDR2 SNEGSKA (reference sequence). The V gene lost 3 bases and the J gene lost 1 base, with 10 bases spanning the gap. As DNA, the CDR3 is TGCAGTGCTAGGTTCGTGGCGTCCTACGAGCAGTACTTC. This sequence encodes CSARFVASYEQYF.

This clonotype has at least ten counts. The rearrangement joins TRBV6-6 to TRBJ1-5; 8 bases are a match to TRBD1. The junction had 15 bases not matched to a gene; V was cut back by 6 bases and J by 8 bases. Germline V gene sequence: CDR1 MNHNY, CDR2 SVGAGI (reference sequence). This CDR3 comprises 16 residues. This chain's CDR3 is CASSNRPGTGQEPQHF. In nucleotides, the CDR3 is TGTGCCAGCAGCAACCGTCCCGGGACAGGCCAGGAGCCCCAGCATTTT.

As for this clonotype: Being one base from a much bigger clone, this may be a read error. The chain links TRBV5-4 to TRBJ1-1; possible D gene TRBD1, 5 bases. Germline CDR1 SGHNT, CDR2 YYREEE (reference sequence). The length of the CDR3 is 15 residues. The CDR3 nucleotides read TGTGCCAGCAGCTTCGGACGGGGAATGGACACTGAAGCTTCCTTT. Translation: CASSFGRGMDTEASF. Combining the CDR3 with reference TRBV5-4 and TRBJ1-1 gives the whole variable domain ETGVTQSPTHLIKTRGQQVTLRCSSQSGHNTVSWYQQALGQGPQFIFQYYREEENGRGNFPPRFSGLQFPNYSSELNVNALELDDSALYLCASSFGRGMDTEASFGQGTRLTVV.

As regards this clonotype: Germline is not matched at one junction end, which may reflect a read error. The chain joins TRBV12-3 or TRBV12-4 to TRBJ2-1; weak D call: TRBD2 (5 bases). The CDR3 has 16 amino acids. The CDR3 is CASNSGSPYSSHEQLF. The CDR3 DNA reads TGTGCCAGCAATTCGGGGAGCCCGTATTCCTCCCATGAGCAATTATTC.

This clonotype has at least ten counts. The chain has TRBV29-1 and TRBJ2-3; 8 nucleotides agree with TRBD2. This CDR3 has 16 amino acids. The J segment lost 5 bases and the V segment lost 4 bases, leaving 14 bases of the junction unmatched. Germline CDR1 is SQVTM and CDR2 is ANQGSEA. As DNA, the CDR3 is TGCAGCGTTGTGGAGTTGCGGGGGGCGATCGGAGATACGCAGTATTTT. Its translation is CSVVELRGAIGDTQYF.

This clonotype came up a few times. The chain combines TRBV9 with TRBJ2-7; the match to TRBD2 covers 7 bases. The length of the CDR3 is 15 residues. Germline V CDR1 and CDR2: SGDLS, YYNGEE. The junction had 9 bases not matched to a gene; V was cut back by 4 bases and J by 2 bases. DNA for the CDR3: TGTGCCAGCAGCCGGGCCAGCGGGAAAACCTACGAGCAGTACTTC. Protein sequence: CASSRASGKTYEQYF.

Many counts were recorded for this clonotype. The CDR3 DNA sequence: TGTGCCAGCCGTGTACCGCCAACCCTCTACGAGCAGTACTTC. This codes for CASRVPPTLYEQYF. The rearrangement links TRBV7-2 to TRBJ2-7; D remains ambiguous. CDR3 size: 14 residues. The germline V and J ends were trimmed by 8 bases and 3 bases, with 17 bases remaining between them. Germline CDR1 reads SGHTA; CDR2 reads FQGNSA. The full variable domain, with the rest looked up from reference TRBV7-2 and TRBJ2-7, is GAGVSQSPSNKVTEKGKDVELRCDPISGHTALYWYRQSLGQGLEFLIYFQGNSAPDKSGLPSDRFSAERTGGSVSTLTIQRTQQEDSAVYLCASRVPPTLYEQYFGPGTRLTVT.

The chain uses TRBV27 and TRBJ2-5; D remains ambiguous. The length of the CDR3 is 14 residues. Trimming removed 5 bases at V and 0 bases at J, with 10 bases between. CDR1 and CDR2 from the germline V gene are MNHEY and SMNVEV (reference sequence). The CDR3: CASSPTMNQETQYF. The DNA of the CDR3 is TGTGCCAGCAGTCCAACAATGAACCAAGAGACCCAGTACTTC.

To note about this clonotype: One junction end does not reproduce the germline sequence, and a read error may be involved. The gene calls are TRBV29-1 and TRBJ2-7; D perhaps matches TRBD2 (6 bases). Germline V lookup: CDR1 SQVTM, CDR2 ANQGSEA. This CDR3 has 11 residues. For the CDR3, the DNA is TGCCGCGTTGGGGCGGTAGCGGCGCCGTACTTC. Amino acid sequence: CRVGAVAAPYF.

The CDR3 protein is CASSTRGTSGYTQYF. DNA for the CDR3: TGTGCCAGCAGTACAAGGGGGACCAGCGGGTATACGCAGTATTTT. The chain uses TRBV25-1 and TRBJ2-3; either TRBD1 or TRBD2 may supply D (6 bases each). Germline V gene data show CDR1 as MGHDK and CDR2 as SYGVNS. The CDR3 length is 15 residues. Between the trimmed V and J ends, which lost 5 bases and 7 bases, there was a span of 19 bases.

The sample holds many counts of this clonotype. The chain joins TRBV12-3 or TRBV12-4 to TRBJ2-7; no clear D. The CDR3 has 15 residues. V shed 6 bases and J shed 7 bases, with 22 bases lying between them. The CDR3 sequence is CASRNEQEGWREQYF. CDR3 DNA: TGTGCCAGCAGAAATGAGCAAGAAGGCTGGCGAGAGCAGTACTTC.

The V and J genes are TRBV28 and TRBJ2-7; 8 nucleotides agree with TRBD2. V shed 4 bases and J 2 bases; nucleotides not matched to a gene: 4. The CDR3 extends over 14 amino acids. The V gene's germline CDR1 is MDHEN and CDR2 SYDVKM. The CDR3 region is CASSSAGDTYEQYF. The CDR3 DNA reads TGTGCCAGCAGTTCAGCGGGAGACACCTACGAGCAGTACTTC.

In this sample, this clonotype turned up many times. This chain connects TRBV6-1 to TRBJ1-4; maybe TRBD1 (6 bases). Germline CDR1 MNHNS, CDR2 SASEGT. V dropped 1 base and J dropped 4 bases, with 13 bases sitting between them. This CDR3 comprises 16 residues. The CDR3 DNA reads TGTGCCAGCAGTGAAGGAGGGGGTTGGGGTAATGAAAAACTGTTTTTT. It is translated as CASSEGGGWGNEKLFF.

This clonotype has only a few counts. At one end, the junction sequence differs from germline, possibly due to a read error. The rearrangement links TRBV7-3 to TRBJ2-7, with D possibly TRBD2 on 5 matching bases. Germline V gene lookup returns CDR1 SGHTA and CDR2 FQGTGA. This CDR3 comprises 13 residues. The CDR3 region is CASSFEGRWPKWF. CDR3 nucleotides: TGTGCCAGCAGCTTCGAGGGCCGGTGGCCAAAGTGGTTC. Full variable domain (outside the CDR3, taken from reference TRBV7-3 and TRBJ2-7): GAGVSQTPSNKVTEKGKYVELRCDPISGHTALYWYRQSLGQGPEFLIYFQGTGAADDSGLPNDRFFAVRPEGSVSTLKIQRTERGDSAVYLCASSFEGRWPKWFGPGTRLTVT.